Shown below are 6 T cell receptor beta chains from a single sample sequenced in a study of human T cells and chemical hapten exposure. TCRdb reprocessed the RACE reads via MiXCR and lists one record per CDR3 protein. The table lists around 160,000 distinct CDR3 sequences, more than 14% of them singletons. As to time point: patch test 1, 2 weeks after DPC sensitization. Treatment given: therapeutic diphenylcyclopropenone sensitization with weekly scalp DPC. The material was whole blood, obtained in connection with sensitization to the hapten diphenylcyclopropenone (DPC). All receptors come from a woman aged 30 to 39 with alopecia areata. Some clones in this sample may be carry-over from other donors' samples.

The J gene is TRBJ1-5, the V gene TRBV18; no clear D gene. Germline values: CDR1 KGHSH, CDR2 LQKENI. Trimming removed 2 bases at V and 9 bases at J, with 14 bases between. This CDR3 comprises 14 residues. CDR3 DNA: TGTGCCAGCTCACCAGGGGAGGGTACCGGGCCCCAGCATTTT. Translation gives CASSPGEGTGPQHF.

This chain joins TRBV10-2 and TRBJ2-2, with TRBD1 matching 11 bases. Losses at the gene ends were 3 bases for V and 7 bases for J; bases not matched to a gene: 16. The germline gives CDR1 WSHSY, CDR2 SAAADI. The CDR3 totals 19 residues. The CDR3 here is CASSDPTPGQGARGGELFF. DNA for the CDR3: TGCGCCAGCAGTGACCCGACGCCCGGACAGGGGGCGCGGGGCGGGGAGCTGTTTTTT.

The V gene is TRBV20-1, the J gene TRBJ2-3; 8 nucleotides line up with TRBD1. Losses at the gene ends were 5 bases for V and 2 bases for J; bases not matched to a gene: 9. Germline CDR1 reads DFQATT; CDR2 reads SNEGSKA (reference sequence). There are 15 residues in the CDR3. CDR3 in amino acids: CSASGDRGFTDTQYF. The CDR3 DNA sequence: TGCAGTGCTTCTGGAGACAGGGGATTCACAGATACGCAGTATTTT.

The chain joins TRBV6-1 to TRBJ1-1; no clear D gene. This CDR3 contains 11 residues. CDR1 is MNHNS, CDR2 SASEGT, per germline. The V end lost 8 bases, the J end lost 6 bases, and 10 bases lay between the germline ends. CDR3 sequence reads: CASSRLAEAFF. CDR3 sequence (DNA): TGTGCCAGCTCTCGACTTGCTGAAGCTTTCTTT.

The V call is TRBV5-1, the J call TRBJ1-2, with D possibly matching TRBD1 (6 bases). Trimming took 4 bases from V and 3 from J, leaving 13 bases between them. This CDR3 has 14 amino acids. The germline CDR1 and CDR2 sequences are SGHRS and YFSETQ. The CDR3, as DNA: TGCGCCAGCAGCCCGTTGCCAGGGGACTATGGCTACACCTTC. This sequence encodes CASSPLPGDYGYTF.

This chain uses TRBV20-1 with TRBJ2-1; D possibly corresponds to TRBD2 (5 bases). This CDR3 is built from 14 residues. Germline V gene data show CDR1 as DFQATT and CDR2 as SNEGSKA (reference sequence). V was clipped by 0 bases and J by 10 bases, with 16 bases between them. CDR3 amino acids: CSARDLGAVGEQFF. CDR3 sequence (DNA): TGCAGTGCTAGAGATCTGGGAGCTGTAGGGGAGCAGTTCTTC.